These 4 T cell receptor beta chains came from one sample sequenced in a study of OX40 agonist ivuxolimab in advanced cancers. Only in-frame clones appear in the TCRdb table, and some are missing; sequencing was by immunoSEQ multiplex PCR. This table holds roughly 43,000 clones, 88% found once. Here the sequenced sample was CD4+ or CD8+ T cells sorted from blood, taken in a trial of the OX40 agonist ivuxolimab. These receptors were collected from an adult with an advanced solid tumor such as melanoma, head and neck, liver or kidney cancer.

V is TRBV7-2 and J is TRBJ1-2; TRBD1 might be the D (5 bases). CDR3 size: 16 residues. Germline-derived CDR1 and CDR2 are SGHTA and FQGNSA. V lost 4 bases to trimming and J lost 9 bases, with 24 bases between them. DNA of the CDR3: TGTGCCAGCAGCTCCCAGGGTGCCAGTTCCTTGGGTAGCTACACCTTC. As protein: CASSSQGASSLGSYTF.

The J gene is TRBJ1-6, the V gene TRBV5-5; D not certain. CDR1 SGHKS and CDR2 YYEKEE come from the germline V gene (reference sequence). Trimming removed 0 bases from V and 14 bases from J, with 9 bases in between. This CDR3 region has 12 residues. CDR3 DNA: TGTGCCAGCAGCTTGGATTCCCAGTCCCTCCACTTT. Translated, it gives CASSLDSQSLHF.

This chain's CDR3 is CASSPWTESSYEQYF. Here the CDR3 DNA reads TGTGCCAGCAGTCCCTGGACGGAGAGCTCCTACGAGCAGTACTTC. V gene TRBV11-3 combines with J gene TRBJ2-7, with D unresolved. Trimming stripped 6 bases from V and 0 bases from J, with 15 bases between. The V gene's germline CDR1 is SGHNT and CDR2 YENEEA. This CDR3 region has 15 residues.

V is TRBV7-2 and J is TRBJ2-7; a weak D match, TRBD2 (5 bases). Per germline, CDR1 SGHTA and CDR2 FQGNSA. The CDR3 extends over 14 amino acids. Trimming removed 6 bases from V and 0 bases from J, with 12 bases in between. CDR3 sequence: CASSQRGSSYEQYF. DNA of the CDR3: TGTGCCAGCAGTCAACGAGGGAGCTCCTACGAGCAGTACTTC.